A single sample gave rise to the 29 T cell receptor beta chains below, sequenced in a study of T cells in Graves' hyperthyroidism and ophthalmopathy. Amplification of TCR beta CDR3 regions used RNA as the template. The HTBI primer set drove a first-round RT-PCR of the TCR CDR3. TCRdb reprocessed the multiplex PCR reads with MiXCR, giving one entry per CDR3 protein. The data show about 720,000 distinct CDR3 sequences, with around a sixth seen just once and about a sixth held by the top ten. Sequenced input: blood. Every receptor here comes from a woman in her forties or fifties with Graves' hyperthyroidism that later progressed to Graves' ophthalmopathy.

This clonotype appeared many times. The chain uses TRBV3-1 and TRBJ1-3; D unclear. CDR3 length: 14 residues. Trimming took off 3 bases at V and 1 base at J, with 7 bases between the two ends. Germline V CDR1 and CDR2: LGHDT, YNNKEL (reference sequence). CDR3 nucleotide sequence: TGTGCCAGCAGCCAGGGTACATCTGGAAACACCATATATTTT. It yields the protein CASSQGTSGNTIYF.

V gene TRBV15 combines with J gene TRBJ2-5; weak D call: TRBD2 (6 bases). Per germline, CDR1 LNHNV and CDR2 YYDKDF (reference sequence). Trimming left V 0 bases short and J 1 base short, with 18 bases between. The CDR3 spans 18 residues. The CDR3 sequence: CATSRDANWRDAQETQYF. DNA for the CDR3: TGTGCCACCAGCAGAGATGCAAATTGGCGGGACGCCCAAGAGACCCAGTACTTC. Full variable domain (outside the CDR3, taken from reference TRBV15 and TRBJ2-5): DAMVIQNPRYQVTQFGKPVTLSCSQTLNHNVMYWYQQKSSQAPKLLFHYYDKDFNNEADTPDNFQSRRPNTSFCFLDIRSPGLGDTAMYLCATSRDANWRDAQETQYFGPGTRLLVL.

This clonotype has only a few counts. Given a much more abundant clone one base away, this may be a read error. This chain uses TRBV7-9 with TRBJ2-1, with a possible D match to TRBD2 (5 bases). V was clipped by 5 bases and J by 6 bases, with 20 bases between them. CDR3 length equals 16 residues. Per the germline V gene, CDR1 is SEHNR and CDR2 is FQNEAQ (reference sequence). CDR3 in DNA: TGTGCCAGCAGCCCGAGTTTGGGAGATATCTTCAATGAGCAGTTCTTC. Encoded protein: CASSPSLGDIFNEQFF.

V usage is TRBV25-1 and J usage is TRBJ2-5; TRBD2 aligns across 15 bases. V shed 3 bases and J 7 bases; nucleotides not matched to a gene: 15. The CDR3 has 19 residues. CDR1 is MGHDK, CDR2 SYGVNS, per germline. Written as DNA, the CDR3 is TGTGCCAGCAGTGACGCTTGGACTAGCGGGGGGGCTATCGGCGGGACCCAGTACTTC. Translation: CASSDAWTSGGAIGGTQYF.

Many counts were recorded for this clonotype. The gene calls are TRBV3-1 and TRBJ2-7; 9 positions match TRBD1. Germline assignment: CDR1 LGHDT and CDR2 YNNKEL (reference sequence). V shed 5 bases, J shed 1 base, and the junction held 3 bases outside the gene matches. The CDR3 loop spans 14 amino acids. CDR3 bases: TGTGCCAGCAGCTATGGGACAGGGTCCTACGAGCAGTACTTC. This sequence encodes CASSYGTGSYEQYF.

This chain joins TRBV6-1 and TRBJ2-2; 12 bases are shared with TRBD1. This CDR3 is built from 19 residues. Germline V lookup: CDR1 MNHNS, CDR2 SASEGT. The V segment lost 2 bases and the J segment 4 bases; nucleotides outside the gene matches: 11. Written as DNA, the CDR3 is TGTGCCAGCAGTGAACTATCTAGGGGACAGGGGGCGCCCACCGGGGAGCTGTTTTTT. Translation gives CASSELSRGQGAPTGELFF.

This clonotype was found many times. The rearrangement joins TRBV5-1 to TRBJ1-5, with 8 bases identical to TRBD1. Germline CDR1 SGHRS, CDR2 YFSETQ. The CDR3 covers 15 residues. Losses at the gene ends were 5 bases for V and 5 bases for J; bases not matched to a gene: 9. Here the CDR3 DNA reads TGCGCCAGCAGTAGAGGGACAGGCGACCATCAGCCCCAGCATTTT. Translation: CASSRGTGDHQPQHF.

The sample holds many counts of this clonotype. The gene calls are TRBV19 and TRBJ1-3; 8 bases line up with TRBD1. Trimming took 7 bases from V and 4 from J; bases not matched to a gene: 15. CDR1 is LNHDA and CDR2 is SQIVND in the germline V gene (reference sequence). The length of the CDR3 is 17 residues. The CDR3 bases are TGTGCCAGTACTCCTACGGGCCAGGGGGCCGCAGGAAACACCATATATTTT. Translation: CASTPTGQGAAGNTIYF.

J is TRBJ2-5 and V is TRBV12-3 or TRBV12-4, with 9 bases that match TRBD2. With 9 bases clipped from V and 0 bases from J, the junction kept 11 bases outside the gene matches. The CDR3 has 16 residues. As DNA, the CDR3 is TGTGCCAGTAAACTCGGACTAGCGAGGTACCAAGAGACCCAGTACTTC. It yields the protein CASKLGLARYQETQYF.

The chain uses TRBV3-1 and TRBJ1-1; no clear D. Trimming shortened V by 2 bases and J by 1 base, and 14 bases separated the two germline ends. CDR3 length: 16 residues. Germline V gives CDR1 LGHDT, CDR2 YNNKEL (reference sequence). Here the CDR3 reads CASSQFVATPNTEAFF. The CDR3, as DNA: TGTGCCAGCAGCCAATTTGTCGCGACACCGAACACTGAAGCTTTCTTT.

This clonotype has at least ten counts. In nucleotides, the CDR3 is TGTGCCAGCAGCTTAGGGACGACCGTTAGGGAGCTGTTTTTT. It codes for CASSLGTTVRELFF. The rearrangement links TRBV7-2 to TRBJ2-2; D is unresolved. CDR3 length equals 14 residues. CDR1 SGHTA and CDR2 FQGNSA come from the germline V gene. V was cut by 1 base and J by 9 bases, with 12 bases left in between.

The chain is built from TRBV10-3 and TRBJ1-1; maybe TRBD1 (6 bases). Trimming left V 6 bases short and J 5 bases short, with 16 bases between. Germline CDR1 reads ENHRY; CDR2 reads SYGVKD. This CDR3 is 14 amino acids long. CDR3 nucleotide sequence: TGTGCCATCAGCTCGGGGGGGGCGAAGACTGAAGCTTTCTTT. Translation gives CAISSGGAKTEAFF.

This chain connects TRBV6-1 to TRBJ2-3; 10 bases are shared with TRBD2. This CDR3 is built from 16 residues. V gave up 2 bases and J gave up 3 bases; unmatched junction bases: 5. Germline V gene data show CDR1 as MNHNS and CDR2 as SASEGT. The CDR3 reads CASSESSGGGTDTQYF. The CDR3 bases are TGTGCCAGCAGTGAATCTAGCGGGGGAGGGACAGATACGCAGTATTTT.

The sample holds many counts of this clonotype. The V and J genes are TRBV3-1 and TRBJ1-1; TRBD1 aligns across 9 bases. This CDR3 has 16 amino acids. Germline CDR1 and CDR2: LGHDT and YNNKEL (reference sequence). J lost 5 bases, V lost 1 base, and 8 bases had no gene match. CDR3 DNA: TGTGCCAGCAGCCAAGGGGGACAGGGAAAGGGGACTGAAGCTTTCTTT. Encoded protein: CASSQGGQGKGTEAFF.

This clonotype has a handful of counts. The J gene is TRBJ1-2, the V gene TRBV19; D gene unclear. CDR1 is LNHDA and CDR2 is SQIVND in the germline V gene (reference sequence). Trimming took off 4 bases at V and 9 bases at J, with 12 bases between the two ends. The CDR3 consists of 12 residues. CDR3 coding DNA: TGTGCCAGTAGTACCGACGGAGAAAGCTACACCTTC. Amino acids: CASSTDGESYTF.

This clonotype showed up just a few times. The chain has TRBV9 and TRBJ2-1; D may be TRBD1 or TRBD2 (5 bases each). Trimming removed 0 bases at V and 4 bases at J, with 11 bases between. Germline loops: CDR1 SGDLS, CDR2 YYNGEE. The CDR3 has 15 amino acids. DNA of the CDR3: TGTGCCAGCAGCGTAGTCGGGGACGGTTACAATGAGCAGTTCTTC. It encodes CASSVVGDGYNEQFF.

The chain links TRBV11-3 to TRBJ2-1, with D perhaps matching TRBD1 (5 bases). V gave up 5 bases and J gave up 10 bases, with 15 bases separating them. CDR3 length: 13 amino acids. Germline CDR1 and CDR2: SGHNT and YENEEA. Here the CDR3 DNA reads TGTGCCAGCAGCCAAAAAGTAACAGGAGAGCAGTTCTTC. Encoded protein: CASSQKVTGEQFF.

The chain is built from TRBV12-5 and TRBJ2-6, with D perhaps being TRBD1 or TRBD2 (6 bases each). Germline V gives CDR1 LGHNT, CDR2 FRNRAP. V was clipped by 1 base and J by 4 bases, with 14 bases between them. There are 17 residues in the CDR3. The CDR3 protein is CASGLAHRGLGANVLTF. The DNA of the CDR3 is TGTGCTAGTGGTTTGGCCCACCGGGGGCTGGGGGCCAACGTCCTGACTTTC.

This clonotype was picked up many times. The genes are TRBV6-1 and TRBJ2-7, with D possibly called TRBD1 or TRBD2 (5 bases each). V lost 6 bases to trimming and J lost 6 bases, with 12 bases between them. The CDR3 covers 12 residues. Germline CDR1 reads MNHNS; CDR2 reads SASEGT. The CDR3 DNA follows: TGTGCCAGCAGCAGAGGGACGAGCGAGCAGTACTTC. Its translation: CASSRGTSEQYF.

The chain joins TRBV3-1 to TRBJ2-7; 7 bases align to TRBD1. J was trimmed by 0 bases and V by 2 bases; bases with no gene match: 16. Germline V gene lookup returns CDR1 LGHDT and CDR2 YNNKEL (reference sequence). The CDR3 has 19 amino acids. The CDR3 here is CASSQSYGQAYLSSYEQYF. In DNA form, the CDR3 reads TGTGCCAGCAGCCAATCCTACGGACAGGCCTACCTGAGCTCCTACGAGCAGTACTTC.

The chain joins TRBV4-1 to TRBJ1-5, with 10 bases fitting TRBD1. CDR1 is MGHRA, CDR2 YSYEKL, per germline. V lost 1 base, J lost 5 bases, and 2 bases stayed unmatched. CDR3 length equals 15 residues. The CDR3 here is CASSQADRGYQPQHF. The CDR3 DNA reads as TGCGCCAGCAGCCAAGCGGACAGGGGGTATCAGCCCCAGCATTTT.

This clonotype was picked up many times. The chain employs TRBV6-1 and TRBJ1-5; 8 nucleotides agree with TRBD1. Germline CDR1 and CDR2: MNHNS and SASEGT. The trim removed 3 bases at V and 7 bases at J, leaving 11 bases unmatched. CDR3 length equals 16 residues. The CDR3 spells CASSEAFTGGRQPQHF. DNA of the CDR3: TGTGCCAGCAGTGAGGCTTTTACAGGGGGAAGACAGCCCCAGCATTTT.

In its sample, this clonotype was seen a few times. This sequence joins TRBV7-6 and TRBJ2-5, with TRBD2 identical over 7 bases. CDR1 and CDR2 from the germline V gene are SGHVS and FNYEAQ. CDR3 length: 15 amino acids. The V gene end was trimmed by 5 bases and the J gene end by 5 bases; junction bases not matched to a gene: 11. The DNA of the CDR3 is TGTGCCAGCAGCGCCCGCCTAGGACTAGTCGAGACCCAGTACTTC. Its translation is CASSARLGLVETQYF. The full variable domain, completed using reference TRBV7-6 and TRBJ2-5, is GAGVSQSPRYKVTKRGQDVALRCDPISGHVSLYWYRQALGQGPEFLTYFNYEAQQDKSGLPNDRFSAERPEGSISTLTIQRTEQRDSAMYRCASSARLGLVETQYFGPGTRLLVL.

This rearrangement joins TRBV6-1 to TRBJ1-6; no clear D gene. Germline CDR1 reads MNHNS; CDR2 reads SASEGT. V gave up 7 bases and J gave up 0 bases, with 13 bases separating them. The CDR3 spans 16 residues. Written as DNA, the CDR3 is TGTGCCAGCAACGCGGCGCGGAGCTCCTATAATTCACCCCTCCACTTT. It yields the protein CASNAARSSYNSPLHF.

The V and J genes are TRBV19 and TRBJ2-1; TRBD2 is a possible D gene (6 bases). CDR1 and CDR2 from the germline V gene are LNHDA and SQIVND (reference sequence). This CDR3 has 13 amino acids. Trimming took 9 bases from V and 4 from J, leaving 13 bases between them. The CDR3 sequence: CASRAGTYNEQFF. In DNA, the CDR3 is TGTGCCAGCAGGGCAGGGACTTACAATGAGCAGTTCTTC.

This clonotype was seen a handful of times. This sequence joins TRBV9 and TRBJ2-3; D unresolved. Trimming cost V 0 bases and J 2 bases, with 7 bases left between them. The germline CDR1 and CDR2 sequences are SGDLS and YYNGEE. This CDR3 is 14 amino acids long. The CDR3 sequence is CASSVASLTDTQYF. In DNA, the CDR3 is TGTGCCAGCAGCGTAGCTAGTCTCACAGATACGCAGTATTTT.

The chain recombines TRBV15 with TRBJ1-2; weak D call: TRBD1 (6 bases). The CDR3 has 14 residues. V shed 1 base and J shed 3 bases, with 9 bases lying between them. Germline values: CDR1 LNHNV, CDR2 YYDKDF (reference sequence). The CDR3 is CATSRVGGDYGYTF. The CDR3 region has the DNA TGTGCCACCAGCAGAGTAGGGGGGGACTATGGCTACACCTTC. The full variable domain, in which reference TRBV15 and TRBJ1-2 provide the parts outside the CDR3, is DAMVIQNPRYQVTQFGKPVTLSCSQTLNHNVMYWYQQKSSQAPKLLFHYYDKDFNNEADTPDNFQSRRPNTSFCFLDIRSPGLGDTAMYLCATSRVGGDYGYTFGSGTRLTVV.

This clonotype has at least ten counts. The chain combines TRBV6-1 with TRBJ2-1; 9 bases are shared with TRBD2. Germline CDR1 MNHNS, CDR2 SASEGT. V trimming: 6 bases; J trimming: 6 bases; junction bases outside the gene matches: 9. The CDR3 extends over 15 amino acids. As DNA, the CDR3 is TGTGCCAGCAGGGTTCTAGCGGGGATGTCCAATGAGCAGTTCTTC. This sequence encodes CASRVLAGMSNEQFF.

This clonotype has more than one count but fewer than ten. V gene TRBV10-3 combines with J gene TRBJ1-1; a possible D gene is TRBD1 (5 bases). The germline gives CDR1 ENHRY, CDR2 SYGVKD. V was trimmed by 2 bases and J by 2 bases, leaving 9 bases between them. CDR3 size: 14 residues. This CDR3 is CAISEPDRNTEAFF. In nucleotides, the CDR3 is TGTGCCATCAGTGAGCCAGACAGAAACACTGAAGCTTTCTTT.